This section outlines one T cell receptor (beta chain) sequence together with its context. The sample originates from a study of tumor-infiltrating lymphocytes in primary liver carcinoma. Unsorted bulk tissue (roughly 19-31 mg) underwent RNA and DNA co-extraction. The germline CDR1 and CDR2 sequences are SQVTM and ANQGSEA. CDR3 length: 14 amino acids. Trimming removed 4 bases from V and 9 bases from J, with 19 bases in between. From approximately 450 ng total RNA, TCR beta cDNA was generated with a primer in the constant region. Employing slightly modified ARM-PCR, three nested multiplex PCR rounds were run, and these gave rise to the TCR beta libraries. With TRBV1-TRBV30 forward primers and a C-beta reverse primer, the first two PCR rounds were run for 10 cycles each. MiXCR was run by TCRdb on the multiplex PCR reads, yielding one entry per CDR3 protein. The sample shows more than 85,000 distinct CDR3 sequences, approximately 78% of them seen only once.

The chain recombines TRBV29-1 with TRBJ2-1; D call uncertain. This receptor was taken from a man aged 35-49 years with primary liver carcinoma and hepatitis B virus infection. Material: liver tumor tissue from sampling region 3. Subset defined: tumor region T3, left-lateral pole. This CDR3 reads CSVVLCGMFCEQFF. CDR3 nucleotides: TGCAGCGTTGTTCTATGTGGGATGTTCTGTGAGCAGTTCTTC.